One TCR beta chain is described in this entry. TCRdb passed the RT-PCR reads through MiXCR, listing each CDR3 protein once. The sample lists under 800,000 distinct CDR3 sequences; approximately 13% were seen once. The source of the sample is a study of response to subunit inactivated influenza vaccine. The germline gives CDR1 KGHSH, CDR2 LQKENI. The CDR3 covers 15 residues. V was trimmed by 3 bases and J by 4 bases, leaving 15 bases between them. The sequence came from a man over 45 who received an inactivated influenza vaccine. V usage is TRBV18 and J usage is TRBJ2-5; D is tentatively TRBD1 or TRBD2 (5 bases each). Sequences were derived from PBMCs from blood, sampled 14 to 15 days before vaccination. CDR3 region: CASSPTGLSPETQYF. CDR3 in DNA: TGTGCCAGCTCACCGACGGGGCTGTCTCCAGAGACCCAGTACTTC.